This T cell receptor (beta chain) was profiled in a study of control samples from healthy donors and cancer patients. Germline assignment: CDR1 ENHRY and CDR2 SYGVKD. Deletions cut 8 bases from V and 10 bases from J, with 15 bases between. This CDR3 spans 13 amino acids. Sequencing used immunoSEQ multiplex PCR; TCRdb keeps in-frame clones, though not all of them. Altogether 150,000 to 200,000 clones are present, more than 90% being singletons, with the ten largest covering roughly 2%. Sequencing was performed on blood. This TCR came from a woman in her forties in good health. The chain couples TRBV10-3 to TRBJ1-6, with D possibly TRBD1 on 5 matching bases. The CDR3 DNA reads as TGTGCCATCGGTGGGGGGGTGCAATCACCCCTCCACTTT. Its translation: CAIGGGVQSPLHF.